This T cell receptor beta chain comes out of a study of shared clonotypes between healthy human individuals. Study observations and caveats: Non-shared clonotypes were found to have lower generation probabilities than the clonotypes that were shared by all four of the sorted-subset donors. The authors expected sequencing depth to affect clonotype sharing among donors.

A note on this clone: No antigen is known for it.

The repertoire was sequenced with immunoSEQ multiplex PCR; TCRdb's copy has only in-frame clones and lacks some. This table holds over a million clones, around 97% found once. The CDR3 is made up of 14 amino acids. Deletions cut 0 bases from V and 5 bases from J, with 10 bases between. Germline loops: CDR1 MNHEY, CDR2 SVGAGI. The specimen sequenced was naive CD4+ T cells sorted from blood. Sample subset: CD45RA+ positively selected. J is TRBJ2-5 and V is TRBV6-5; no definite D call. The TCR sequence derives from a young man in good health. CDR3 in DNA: TGTGCCAGCAGTTACTCGGACGTCGTGGAGACCCAGTACTTC. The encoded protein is CASSYSDVVETQYF.